What follows are 14 T cell receptor beta chains derived from one specimen sequenced in a study of human T cells and chemical hapten exposure. Specified time point: patch test 1, 2 weeks after DPC sensitization. The sample's treatment: therapeutic diphenylcyclopropenone sensitization with weekly scalp DPC. TCRdb passed the RACE reads through MiXCR, listing each CDR3 protein once. The sample comprises 100,000 or so distinct CDR3 sequences, about 10% of which are singletons, and about 2.4% rests with the top ten. This sample comprised whole blood, obtained in connection with sensitization to the hapten diphenylcyclopropenone (DPC). The receptors come from a man aged 40-49 years with alopecia areata. Some clones in this sample may be carry-over from other donors' samples.

In this sample, this clonotype turned up many times. The V call is TRBV7-2, the J call TRBJ1-1; TRBD1 aligns across 7 bases. CDR1 and CDR2 from the germline V gene are SGHTA and FQGNSA. The CDR3 sequence is 15 residues long. The ends lost 1 base at V and 2 bases at J; junction bases unmatched: 4. The CDR3 DNA reads TGTGCCAGCAGCTTAGAGGGGGCGCGTAACACTGAAGCTTTCTTT. It encodes CASSLEGARNTEAFF.

Only a few counts were recorded for this clonotype. The rearrangement joins TRBV29-1 to TRBJ2-5, with no clear D. The germline V gene encodes CDR1 SQVTM and CDR2 ANQGSEA. The CDR3 has 18 residues. The germline V and J ends were trimmed by 0 bases and 2 bases, with 22 bases remaining between them. CDR3: CSVEEGVSAATHQETQYF. The CDR3 nucleotides are TGCAGCGTTGAAGAAGGAGTGAGCGCCGCCACCCATCAAGAGACCCAGTACTTC.

This clonotype has just a few counts. The rearrangement joins TRBV6-2 or TRBV6-3 to TRBJ1-6, with a possible D match to TRBD1 (6 bases). This CDR3 is 17 amino acids long. V was pared by 2 bases and J by 0 bases, with 11 bases between. CDR1 is MNHEY and CDR2 is SVGEGT in the germline V gene. The CDR3 coding sequence is TGTGCCAGCAGTTACGTCGACAGGCCCTCCTATAATTCACCCCTCCACTTT. It translates to CASSYVDRPSYNSPLHF.

The chain employs TRBV7-6 and TRBJ2-1; perhaps D is TRBD1 or TRBD2 (5 bases each). CDR3 length: 14 residues. In germline, CDR1 is SGHVS, CDR2 FNYEAQ. Trimming removed 1 base at V and 7 bases at J, with 11 bases between. CDR3 loop: CASSLEGSGNEQFF. In DNA form, the CDR3 reads TGTGCCAGCAGCTTAGAGGGGTCGGGAAATGAGCAGTTCTTC.

This clonotype was detected a few times. The chain combines TRBV10-3 with TRBJ2-7; perhaps TRBD2 as D (6 bases). The CDR3 contains 13 residues. The V and J ends lost 10 bases and 3 bases respectively, with 16 bases between them. Per the germline V gene, CDR1 is ENHRY and CDR2 is SYGVKD. CDR3 DNA sequence: TGTGCCACCCGGGACGGGGGTGGCTACGAGCAGTACGTC. Translation gives CATRDGGGYEQYV.

This sequence joins TRBV19 and TRBJ2-4; maybe TRBD2 (5 bases). Trimming shortened V by 4 bases and J by 9 bases, and 16 bases separated the two germline ends. This CDR3 contains 14 residues. In germline, CDR1 is LNHDA, CDR2 SQIVND (reference sequence). CDR3 bases: TGTGCCAGTAGTACGAGGGCCGGTTGGTTCATTCAGTACTTC. It encodes CASSTRAGWFIQYF. Combining the CDR3 with reference TRBV19 and TRBJ2-4 gives the whole variable domain DGGITQSPKYLFRKEGQNVTLSCEQNLNHDAMYWYRQDPGQGLRLIYYSQIVNDFQKGDIAEGYSVSREKKESFPLTVTSAQKNPTAFYLCASSTRAGWFIQYFGAGTRLSVL.

There are a few counts of this clonotype. Germline and junction disagree at one end, which may indicate a read error. The V call is TRBV7-7, the J call TRBJ2-3, with 9 bases fitting TRBD1. CDR1 SSHAT and CDR2 FNYEAQ come from the germline V gene (reference sequence). This CDR3 contains 17 residues. CDR3 sequence reads: CASSSGSGTGRTDTQYF. CDR3 sequence (DNA): TGTGCTAGCAGCTCGGGATCCGGGACAGGGCGGACAGATACGCAGTATTTT.

This clonotype showed up just a few times. The rearrangement links TRBV11-2 to TRBJ1-2; D uncertain. Germline assignment: CDR1 SGHAT and CDR2 FQNNGV. Trimming cost V 1 base and J 3 bases, with 9 bases left between them. The CDR3 consists of 14 residues. CDR3 coding DNA: TGTGCCAGCAGCTTAGCGGTCGAGTACTATGGCTACACCTTC. Translation: CASSLAVEYYGYTF.

The chain employs TRBV5-1 and TRBJ1-4; D ambiguous. V dropped 0 bases and J dropped 5 bases, with 8 bases sitting between them. The CDR3 is made up of 14 amino acids. Germline lookup yields CDR1 SGHRS and CDR2 YFSETQ. CDR3 sequence (DNA): TGCGCCAGCAGCTTGGGCAGCGTAAATGAAAAACTGTTTTTT. It yields the protein CASSLGSVNEKLFF.

This clonotype was counted only a few times. The chain links TRBV5-6 to TRBJ2-7; no definite D call. Germline lookup yields CDR1 SGHDT and CDR2 YYEEEE. V lost 4 bases and J 2 bases, leaving 10 bases between the germline ends. The CDR3 length is 13 residues. Here the CDR3 DNA reads TGTGCCAGCAGCCGAGACATGACCTACGAGCAGTACGTC. It codes for CASSRDMTYEQYV.

This clonotype was detected many times. The chain is built from TRBV15 and TRBJ2-5; 10 bases align to TRBD2. This CDR3 has 16 amino acids. Germline V gives CDR1 LNHNV, CDR2 YYDKDF (reference sequence). The junction had 7 bases not matched to a gene; V was cut back by 1 base and J by 5 bases. The CDR3 loop reads CATSRGASGSFETQYF. The CDR3 bases are TGTGCCACCAGCAGAGGGGCTAGCGGGAGTTTTGAGACCCAGTACTTC.

This clonotype was counted many times. V is TRBV28 and J is TRBJ2-5; 10 nucleotides align to TRBD2. The CDR3 extends over 15 amino acids. Trimming took 5 bases from V and 1 from J; bases not matched to a gene: 4. CDR1 and CDR2 from the germline V gene are MDHEN and SYDVKM. The CDR3 bases are TGTGCCAGCAGTAGGAGCGGGAGGGCCCAAGAGACCCAGTACTTC. This sequence encodes CASSRSGRAQETQYF.

This clonotype was seen more than once but under ten times. This CDR3 reads CSVESRDLHEQYF. CDR3 sequence (DNA): TGCAGCGTTGAATCCAGGGACTTGCACGAGCAGTACTTC. The rearrangement uses TRBV29-1 and TRBJ2-7, with D perhaps TRBD2 (6 bases). CDR1 SQVTM and CDR2 ANQGSEA come from the germline V gene. Trimming took 2 bases from V and 5 from J, leaving 13 bases between them. CDR3 length: 13 amino acids.

The CDR3 DNA follows: TGTGCCAGCAGTTACGGTGTGCGGACGGGAGACCAAGAGACCCAGTACTTC. Protein product: CASSYGVRTGDQETQYF. This rearrangement joins TRBV6-5 to TRBJ2-5, with a possible D match to TRBD2 (6 bases). Germline V lookup: CDR1 MNHEY, CDR2 SVGAGI. The CDR3 consists of 17 residues. V was shortened by 2 bases and J by 0 bases, with 16 bases between the two germline ends.